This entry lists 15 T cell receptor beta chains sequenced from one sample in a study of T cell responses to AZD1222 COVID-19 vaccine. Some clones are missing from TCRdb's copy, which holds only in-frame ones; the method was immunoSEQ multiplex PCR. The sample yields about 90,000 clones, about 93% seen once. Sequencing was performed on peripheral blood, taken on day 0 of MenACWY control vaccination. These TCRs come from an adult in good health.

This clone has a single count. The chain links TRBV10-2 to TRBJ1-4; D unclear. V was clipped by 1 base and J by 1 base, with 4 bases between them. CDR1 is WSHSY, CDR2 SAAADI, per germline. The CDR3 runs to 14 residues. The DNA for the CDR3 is TGCGCCAGCAGTGAGTGGGGAACTAATGAAAAACTGTTTTTT. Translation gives CASSEWGTNEKLFF.

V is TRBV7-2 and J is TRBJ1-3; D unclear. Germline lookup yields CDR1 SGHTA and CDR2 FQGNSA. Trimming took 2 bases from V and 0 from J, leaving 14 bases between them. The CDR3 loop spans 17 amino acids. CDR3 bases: TGTGCCAGCAGCTTAAACTTGCTCATTAGCTCTGGAAACACCATATATTTT. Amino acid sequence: CASSLNLLISSGNTIYF.

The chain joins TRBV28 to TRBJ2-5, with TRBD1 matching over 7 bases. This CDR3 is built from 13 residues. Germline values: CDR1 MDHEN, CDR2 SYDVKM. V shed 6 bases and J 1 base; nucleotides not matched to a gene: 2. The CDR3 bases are TGTGCCAGCAGAGGGACAGCCCAAGAGACCCAGTACTTC. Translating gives CASRGTAQETQYF.

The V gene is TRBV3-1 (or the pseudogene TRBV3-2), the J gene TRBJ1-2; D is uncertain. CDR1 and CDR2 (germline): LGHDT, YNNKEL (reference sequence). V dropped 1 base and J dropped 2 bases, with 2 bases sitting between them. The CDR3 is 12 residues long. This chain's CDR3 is CASSQANYGYTF. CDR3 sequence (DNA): TGTGCCAGCAGCCAAGCCAACTATGGCTACACCTTC.

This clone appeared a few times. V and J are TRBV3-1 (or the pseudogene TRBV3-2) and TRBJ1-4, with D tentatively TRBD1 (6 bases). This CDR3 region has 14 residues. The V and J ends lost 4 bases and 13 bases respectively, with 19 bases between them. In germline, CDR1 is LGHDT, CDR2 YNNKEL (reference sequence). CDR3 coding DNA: TGTGCCAGCAGCCTGGGAGGGTCCGGGACAAGACTGTTTTTT. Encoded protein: CASSLGGSGTRLFF.

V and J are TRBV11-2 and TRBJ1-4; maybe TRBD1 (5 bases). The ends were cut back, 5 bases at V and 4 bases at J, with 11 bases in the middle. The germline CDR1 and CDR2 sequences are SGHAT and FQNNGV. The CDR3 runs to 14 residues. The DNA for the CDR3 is TGTGCCAGCAGCCCAGGGACGATTAATGAAAAACTGTTTTTT. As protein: CASSPGTINEKLFF. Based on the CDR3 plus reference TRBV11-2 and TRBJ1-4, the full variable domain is EAGVAQSPRYKIIEKRQSVAFWCNPISGHATLYWYQQILGQGPKLLIQFQNNGVVDDSQLPKDRFSAERLKGVDSTLKIQPAKLEDSAVYLCASSPGTINEKLFFGSGTQLSVL.

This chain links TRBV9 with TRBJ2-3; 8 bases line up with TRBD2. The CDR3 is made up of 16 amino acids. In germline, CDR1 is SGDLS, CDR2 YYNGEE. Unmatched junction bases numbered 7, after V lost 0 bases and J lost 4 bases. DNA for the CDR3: TGTGCCAGCAGCGTAGGAAGCGGGAGTGTCGCAGATACGCAGTATTTT. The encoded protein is CASSVGSGSVADTQYF.

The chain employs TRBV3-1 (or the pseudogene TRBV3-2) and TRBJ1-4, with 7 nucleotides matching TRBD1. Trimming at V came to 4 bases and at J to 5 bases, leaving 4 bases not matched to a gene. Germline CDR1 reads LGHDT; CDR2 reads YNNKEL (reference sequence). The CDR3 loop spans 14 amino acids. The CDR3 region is CASSRGTDNEKLFF. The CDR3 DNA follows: TGTGCCAGCAGCCGCGGGACAGACAATGAAAAACTGTTTTTT.

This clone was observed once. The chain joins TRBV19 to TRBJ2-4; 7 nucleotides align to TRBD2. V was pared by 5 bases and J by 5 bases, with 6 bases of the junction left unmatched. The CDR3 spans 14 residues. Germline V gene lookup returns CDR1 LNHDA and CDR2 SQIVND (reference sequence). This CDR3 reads CASSESGVENIQYF. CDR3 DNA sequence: TGTGCCAGTAGTGAGAGCGGGGTTGAAAACATTCAGTACTTC.

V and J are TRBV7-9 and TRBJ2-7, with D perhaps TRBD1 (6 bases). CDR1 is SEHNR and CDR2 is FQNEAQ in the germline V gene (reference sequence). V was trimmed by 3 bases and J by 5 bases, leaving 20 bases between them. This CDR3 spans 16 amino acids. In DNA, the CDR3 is TGTGCCAGCAGCTTGGGGGACATAGGGGCCTTTGACGAGCAGTACTTC. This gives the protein CASSLGDIGAFDEQYF.

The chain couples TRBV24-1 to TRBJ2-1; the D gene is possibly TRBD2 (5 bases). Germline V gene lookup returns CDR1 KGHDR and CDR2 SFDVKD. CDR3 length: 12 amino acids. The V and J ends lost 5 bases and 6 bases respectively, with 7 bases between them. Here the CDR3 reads CATSVTSNEQFF. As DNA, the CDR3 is TGTGCCACCAGTGTTACTAGCAATGAGCAGTTCTTC.

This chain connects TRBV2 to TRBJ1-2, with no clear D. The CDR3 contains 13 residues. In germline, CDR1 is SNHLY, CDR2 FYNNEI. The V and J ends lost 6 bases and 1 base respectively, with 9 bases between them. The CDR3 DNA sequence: TGTGCCAGCAGCGGACGGTTTAACTATGGCTACACCTTC. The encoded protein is CASSGRFNYGYTF.

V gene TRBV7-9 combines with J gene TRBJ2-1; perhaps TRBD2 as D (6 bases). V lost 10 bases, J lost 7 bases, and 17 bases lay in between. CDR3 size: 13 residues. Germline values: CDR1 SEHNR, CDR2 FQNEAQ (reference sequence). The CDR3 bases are TGTGCCACGAATGGGGGGTCCGAGAATGAGCAGTTCTTC. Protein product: CATNGGSENEQFF.

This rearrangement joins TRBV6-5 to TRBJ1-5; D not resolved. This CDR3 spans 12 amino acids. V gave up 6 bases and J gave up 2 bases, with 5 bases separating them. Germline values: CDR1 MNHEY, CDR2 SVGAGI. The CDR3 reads CASRLGNQPQHF. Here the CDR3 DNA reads TGTGCCAGCAGATTGGGCAATCAGCCCCAGCATTTT.

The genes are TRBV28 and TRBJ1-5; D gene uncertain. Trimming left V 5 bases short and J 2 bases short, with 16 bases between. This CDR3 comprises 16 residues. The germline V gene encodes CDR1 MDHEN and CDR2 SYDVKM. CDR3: CASSPHEGMGNQPQHF. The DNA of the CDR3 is TGTGCCAGCAGTCCCCATGAGGGAATGGGCAATCAGCCCCAGCATTTT.